These 19 T cell receptor beta chains originate from one sample sequenced in a study of vaccination and CD4 T cells after COVID-19. The antigens for these receptors are not known. This sample's treatment: roughly 11-day PBMC culture with coronavirus spike peptide pools or control peptides (ViraFEST assay). CD4+ T cells that had been cultured provided DNA sequenced with the Oncomine TCR Beta short-read assay. MiXCR was run by TCRdb on the PCR reads, yielding one entry per CDR3 protein. This table has approximately 12,000 distinct CDR3 sequences, less than 55% appearing once. The sequencing input was CD4+ T cells from blood, cultured in vitro. The source is a human donor who had recovered from COVID-19.

The CDR3 region has the DNA TGCAGCGTTGGGGGGGGCGCGAAGCCCCAGCATTTT. Amino acids: CSVGGGAKPQHF. The V call is TRBV29-1, the J call TRBJ1-5; D possibly corresponds to TRBD1 (6 bases). V was pared by 4 bases and J by 8 bases, with 12 bases between. CDR1 and CDR2 (germline): SQVTM, ANQGSEA. This CDR3 contains 12 residues.

The V gene is TRBV21-1, the J gene TRBJ2-3; the table's D call, TRBD1, was not checked against the DNA. TRBV21-1 is flagged as a pseudogene. There are 15 residues in the CDR3. CDR3 sequence (DNA): TGTGCCCCCCTAAGGGGAGGGGGCGGTTCAGATACGCAGTATTTT. It yields the protein CAPLRGGGGSDTQYF.

The chain is built from TRBV5-6 and TRBJ1-5, with 7 bases aligning to TRBD1. The length of the CDR3 is 16 residues. The V gene end was trimmed by 4 bases and the J gene end by 0 bases; junction bases not matched to a gene: 7. Germline-derived CDR1 and CDR2 are SGHDT and YYEEEE. The CDR3 sequence is CASSLGTDLSNQPQHF. In DNA, the CDR3 is TGTGCCAGCAGCCTCGGGACAGACCTTAGCAATCAGCCCCAGCATTTT. The whole variable domain, filled in from reference TRBV5-6 and TRBJ1-5, reads DAGVTQSPTHLIKTRGQQVTLRCSPKSGHDTVSWYQQALGQGPQFIFQYYEEEERQRGNFPDRFSGHQFPNYSSELNVNALLLGDSALYLCASSLGTDLSNQPQHFGDGTRLSIL.

There are a few counts of this clonotype. V is TRBV6-5 and J is TRBJ1-2; 7 nucleotides match TRBD1. The CDR3 runs to 14 residues. Germline V gene sequence: CDR1 MNHEY, CDR2 SVGAGI. J was trimmed by 12 bases and V by 0 bases; bases with no gene match: 10. The CDR3 is CASSYSPGQPLNTF. The CDR3 DNA is TGTGCCAGCAGTTACTCCCCGGGACAGCCACTAAACACCTTC.

The genes are TRBV30 and TRBJ1-2; D remains ambiguous. The CDR3 is 13 amino acids. The germline CDR1 and CDR2 sequences are GTSNPN and SVGIG (reference sequence). V lost 7 bases and J 2 bases, leaving 14 bases between the germline ends. The CDR3 DNA reads TGTGCCTACACATCCTCTGGAAACTATGGCTACACCTTC. This sequence encodes CAYTSSGNYGYTF.

This clonotype was observed a few times. The rearrangement links TRBV5-1 to TRBJ2-1; TRBD1 matches at 7 bases. Germline CDR1 SGHRS, CDR2 YFSETQ. V trimming: 4 bases; J trimming: 3 bases; junction bases outside the gene matches: 7. This CDR3 has 15 residues. CDR3 amino acids: CASSISGQNYNEQFF. DNA of the CDR3: TGCGCCAGCAGCATATCGGGACAGAACTACAATGAGCAGTTCTTC.

The rearrangement uses TRBV24-1 and TRBJ1-2, with TRBD1 matching over 8 bases. Germline V gene lookup returns CDR1 KGHDR and CDR2 SFDVKD. Unmatched junction bases numbered 6, after V lost 3 bases and J lost 7 bases. CDR3 length: 14 amino acids. The CDR3 here is CATSDQGAGRGYTF. The CDR3 nucleotides are TGTGCCACCAGTGATCAGGGGGCCGGACGTGGCTACACCTTC.

V is TRBV7-9 and J is TRBJ1-5; the D is unclear. Trimming cost V 1 base and J 5 bases, with 3 bases left between them. CDR3 length: 12 residues. Germline lookup yields CDR1 SEHNR and CDR2 FQNEAQ (reference sequence). The CDR3 region has the DNA TGTGCCAGCAGCTTAGACCATCAGCCCCAGCATTTT. As protein: CASSLDHQPQHF.

In this sample, this clonotype turned up a few times. The chain is built from TRBV21-1 and TRBJ2-7; the D call TRBD1 from the table was never checked on the DNA. TRBV21-1 is marked as a pseudogene. This CDR3 has 16 residues. CDR3 nucleotide sequence: TGTGCCAGCAGCAAAGCTCCGGGACAGGGAATTCACGAGCAGTACTTC. It yields the protein CASSKAPGQGIHEQYF.

The CDR3 DNA follows: TGCAGTGCTAGCAACAGCGGGGGCCTCTACAATGAGCAGTTCTTC. Its protein is CSASNSGGLYNEQFF. This sequence joins TRBV20-1 and TRBJ2-1, with TRBD2 matching 8 bases. Germline assignment: CDR1 DFQATT and CDR2 SNEGSKA (reference sequence). Germline trimming cut 3 bases from V and 3 bases from J; bases unmatched to any gene: 7. The CDR3 loop spans 15 amino acids.

The chain joins TRBV10-2 to TRBJ1-2, with 10 bases aligning to TRBD1. This CDR3 has 15 residues. The ends lost 2 bases at V and 7 bases at J; junction bases unmatched: 7. In germline, CDR1 is WSHSY, CDR2 SAAADI. CDR3 sequence (DNA): TGCGCCAGCAGTGAGAGAGGACAGGGGGTTCCTGGCTACACCTTC. It specifies CASSERGQGVPGYTF.

This clonotype was detected a few times. This chain links TRBV10-3 with TRBJ2-4; D remains unclear. Germline-derived CDR1 and CDR2 are ENHRY and SYGVKD. V lost 2 bases and J 0 bases, leaving 5 bases between the germline ends. The CDR3 covers 14 residues. CDR3 residues: CAISEGLAKNIQYF. The DNA for the CDR3 is TGTGCCATCAGTGAGGGTTTAGCCAAAAACATTCAGTACTTC.

CDR3 amino acids: CASSPIPGSAYEQYF. The CDR3 DNA follows: TGTGCCAGCAGTCCAATCCCAGGGTCCGCCTACGAGCAGTACTTC. This chain links TRBV27 with TRBJ2-7, with D perhaps matching TRBD1 (5 bases). Trimming removed 5 bases from V and 2 bases from J, with 16 bases in between. CDR3 size: 15 residues. CDR1 is MNHEY, CDR2 SMNVEV, per germline (reference sequence).

This clonotype was seen only a few times. This chain uses TRBV24-1 with TRBJ2-5; D is perhaps TRBD1 or TRBD2 (6 bases each). From germline, CDR1 is KGHDR and CDR2 SFDVKD. The CDR3 contains 14 residues. V was clipped by 1 base and J by 5 bases, with 10 bases between them. In DNA form, the CDR3 reads TGTGCCACCAGTGATTTAAAAGGGGGGGAGACCCAGTACTTC. Translated, it gives CATSDLKGGETQYF.

A few counts support this clonotype. The genes are TRBV5-1 and TRBJ2-5; 12 positions match TRBD2. J was trimmed by 2 bases and V by 0 bases; bases with no gene match: 11. CDR1 and CDR2 (germline): SGHRS, YFSETQ. This CDR3 has 19 amino acids. The CDR3 DNA reads as TGCGCCAGCAGCTTGGGCCTAGCGGGGGGGCTGGTTGAGCAAGAGACCCAGTACTTC. This sequence encodes CASSLGLAGGLVEQETQYF.

This rearrangement joins TRBV27 to TRBJ1-2; tentatively, D is TRBD1 (6 bases). Germline assignment: CDR1 MNHEY and CDR2 SMNVEV (reference sequence). The V end lost 7 bases, the J end lost 4 bases, and 22 bases lay between the germline ends. This CDR3 is built from 16 residues. CDR3 sequence reads: CASTLKPQGLVYGYTF. CDR3 in DNA: TGTGCCAGCACCCTCAAGCCACAGGGTCTAGTCTATGGCTACACCTTC.

The chain has TRBV20-1 and TRBJ2-1; 8 bases are shared with TRBD1. The CDR3 extends over 14 amino acids. Germline CDR1 and CDR2: DFQATT and SNEGSKA (reference sequence). V lost 2 bases and J lost 5; bases outside the gene matches: 5. Written as DNA, the CDR3 is TGCAGTGCTAGAAGGAGGACAGGGCACAATGAGCAGTTCTTC. Its protein is CSARRRTGHNEQFF.

The chain uses TRBV27 and TRBJ1-1, with D unresolved. The V gene's germline CDR1 is MNHEY and CDR2 SMNVEV (reference sequence). Deletions cut 5 bases from V and 4 bases from J, with 14 bases between. This CDR3 is built from 14 residues. The CDR3 DNA is TGTGCCAGCAGTACCGGACGCTTGGTCACTGAAGCTTTCTTT. It yields the protein CASSTGRLVTEAFF.

The chain recombines TRBV20-1 with TRBJ1-5; a possible D gene is TRBD1 (5 bases). V lost 6 bases and J 9 bases, leaving 12 bases between the germline ends. Germline V gives CDR1 DFQATT, CDR2 SNEGSKA (reference sequence). CDR3 length: 11 residues. The CDR3 sequence is CSAPRGGPQHF. CDR3 bases: TGCAGTGCCCCCCGGGGCGGGCCCCAGCATTTT.